What follows is one T cell receptor (beta chain) and its context. This table comes from immunoSEQ multiplex PCR, and its TCRdb copy is limited to in-frame clones, with some not included. The data show about 170,000 clones, 84% seen once. The data were taken from a study of blood T cell repertoires in COVID-19. The sequenced material came from peripheral blood. The sequence was obtained from a human donor with acute or convalescent COVID-19. The donor label of this sample is uncertain.

The CDR3 spells CSARTGPMLHF. The CDR3 DNA follows: TGCAGTGCGAGGACAGGGCCAATGCTCCACTTT. The rearrangement uses TRBV20-1 and TRBJ1-6; the match to TRBD1 covers 8 bases. The germline gives CDR1 DFQATT, CDR2 SNEGSKA (reference sequence). The CDR3 covers 11 residues. V lost 6 bases, J lost 16 bases, and 8 bases stayed unmatched.